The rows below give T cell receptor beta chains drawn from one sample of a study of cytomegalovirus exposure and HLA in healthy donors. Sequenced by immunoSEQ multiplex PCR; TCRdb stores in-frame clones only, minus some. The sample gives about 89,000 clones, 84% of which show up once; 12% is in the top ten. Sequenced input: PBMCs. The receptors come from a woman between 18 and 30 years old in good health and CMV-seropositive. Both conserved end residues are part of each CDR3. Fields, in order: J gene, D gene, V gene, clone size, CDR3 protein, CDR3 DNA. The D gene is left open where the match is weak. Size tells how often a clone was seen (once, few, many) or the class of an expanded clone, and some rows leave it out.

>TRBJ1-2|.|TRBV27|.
CASSRRHVGYGYTF
TGTGCCAGCAGTAGGCGACATGTAGGCTATGGCTACACCTTC
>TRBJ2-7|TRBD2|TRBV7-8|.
CASSPTSGGTYEQYF
TGTGCCAGCAGTCCTACTAGCGGGGGGACCTACGAGCAGTACTTC
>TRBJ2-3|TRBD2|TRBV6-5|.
CASSLAGGRTDTQYF
TGTGCCAGCAGTCTAGCGGGGGGCCGCACAGATACGCAGTATTTT
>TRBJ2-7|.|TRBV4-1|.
CASSLPQGLSYEQYF
TGCGCCAGCAGCCTACCACAGGGCCTGAGCTACGAGCAGTACTTC
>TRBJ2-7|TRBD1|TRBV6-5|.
CASSYSKGQGYEQYF
TGTGCCAGCAGTTACTCGAAGGGACAGGGCTACGAGCAGTACTTC
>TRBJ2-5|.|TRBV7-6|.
CASSLGLQETQYF
TGTGCCAGCAGCTTGGGGCTTCAAGAGACCCAGTACTTC
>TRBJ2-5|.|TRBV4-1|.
CASSFQSSAQETQYF
TGCGCCAGCAGCTTCCAAAGTAGCGCCCAAGAGACCCAGTACTTC
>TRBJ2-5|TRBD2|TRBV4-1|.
CASSQDGTSGQETQYF
TGCGCCAGCAGCCAAGATGGCACTAGCGGGCAAGAGACCCAGTACTTC
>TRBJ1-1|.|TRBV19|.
CASRTTLSLTNTEAFF
TGTGCCAGTAGAACCACCCTTAGCCTAACGAACACTGAAGCTTTCTTT
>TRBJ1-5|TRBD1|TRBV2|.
CASSDGQASNQPQHF
TGTGCCAGCAGTGACGGACAGGCTAGCAATCAGCCCCAGCATTTT
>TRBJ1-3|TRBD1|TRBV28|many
CASSFFGLGQGGNTIYF
TGTGCCAGCAGTTTTTTCGGCCTGGGACAGGGGGGAAACACCATATATTTT
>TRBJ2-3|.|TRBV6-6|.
CASSWGTYLDTQYF
TGTGCCAGCAGTTGGGGGACATATTTGGATACGCAGTATTTT
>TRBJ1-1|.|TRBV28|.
CASSLRGRNTEAFF
TGTGCCAGCAGTTTAAGAGGCAGGAACACTGAAGCTTTCTTT
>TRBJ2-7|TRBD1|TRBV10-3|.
CATLGQVVNEQYF
TGTGCCACCCTTGGACAGGTCGTCAACGAGCAGTACTTC
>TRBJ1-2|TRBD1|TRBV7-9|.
CASSPRGLNYGYTF
TGTGCCAGCAGCCCTAGGGGGCTCAACTATGGCTACACCTTC
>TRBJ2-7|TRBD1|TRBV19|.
CASCPGQGSHEQYF
TGTGCCAGTTGCCCGGGACAGGGTTCCCACGAGCAGTACTTC
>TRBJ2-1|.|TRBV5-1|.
CASSSIPGGHNEQFF
TGCGCCAGCAGCTCGATCCCGGGGGGCCACAATGAGCAGTTCTTC
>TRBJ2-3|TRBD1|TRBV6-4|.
CASSAGTGDTDTQYF
TGTGCCAGCAGCGCCGGGACAGGCGACACAGATACGCAGTATTTT
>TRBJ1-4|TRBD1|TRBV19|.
CASTRTGGNEKLFF
TGTGCCAGTACCCGGACAGGGGGGAATGAAAAACTGTTTTTT
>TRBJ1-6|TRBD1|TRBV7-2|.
CASSTRDRGNSPLHF
TGTGCCAGCAGCACCCGGGACAGGGGTAATTCACCCCTCCACTTT
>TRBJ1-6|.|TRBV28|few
CASSARVAYNSPLHF
TGTGCCAGCAGTGCCAGGGTAGCCTATAATTCACCCCTCCACTTT
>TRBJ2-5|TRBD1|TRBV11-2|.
CASSLGTGGTSETQYF
TGTGCCAGCAGCTTGGGGACAGGGGGGACTTCGGAGACCCAGTACTTC
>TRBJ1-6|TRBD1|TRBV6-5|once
CASNFNRGTSPLHF
TGTGCCAGCAATTTTAACAGGGGGACTTCACCCCTCCACTTT
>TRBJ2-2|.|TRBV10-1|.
CASSVDSANTGELFF
TGCGCCAGCAGTGTTGACAGCGCGAACACCGGGGAGCTGTTTTTT
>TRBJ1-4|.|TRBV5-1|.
CASSLDSTNEKLFF
TGCGCCAGCAGCTTGGACAGTACTAATGAAAAACTGTTTTTT
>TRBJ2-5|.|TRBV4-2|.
CASSQDNGGTGAQYF
TGTGCCAGCAGCCAAGACAACGGGGGTACTGGGGCCCAGTACTTC
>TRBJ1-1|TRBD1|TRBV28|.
CASSPSTGKREHTEAFF
TGTGCCAGCAGTCCATCGACAGGGAAACGGGAACACACTGAAGCTTTCTTT
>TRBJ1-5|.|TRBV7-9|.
CATEPVNSNQPQHF
TGCGCCACCGAGCCTGTCAATAGCAATCAGCCCCAGCATTTT
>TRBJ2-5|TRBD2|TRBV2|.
CASSEAQLAGGGQETQYF
TGTGCCAGCAGTGAAGCGCAACTAGCGGGGGGAGGTCAAGAGACCCAGTACTTC
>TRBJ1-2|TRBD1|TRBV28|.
CASLKGQGGYGYTF
TGTGCCAGCCTTAAGGGACAGGGGGGCTATGGCTACACCTTC
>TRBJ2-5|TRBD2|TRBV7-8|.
CASSLELAGKETQYF
TGTGCCAGCAGCTTAGAACTAGCGGGGAAAGAGACCCAGTACTTC
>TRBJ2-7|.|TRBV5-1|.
CASSLGQAASYEQYF
TGCGCCAGCAGCTTGGGACAGGCGGCCTCCTACGAGCAGTACTTC
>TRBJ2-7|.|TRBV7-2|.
CASSSTWEDEQYF
TGTGCCAGCAGCTCGACGTGGGAGGACGAGCAGTACTTC
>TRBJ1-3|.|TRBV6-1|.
CASKAGGNTIYF
TGTGCCAGCAAAGCAGGAGGAAACACCATATATTTT
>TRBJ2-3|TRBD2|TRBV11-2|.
CASSPSSGGATDTQYF
TGTGCCAGCAGCCCCTCTAGCGGGGGGGCCACAGATACGCAGTATTTT
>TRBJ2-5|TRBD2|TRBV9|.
CASSTNPGLASQETQYF
TGTGCCAGCAGCACCAATCCGGGACTAGCTAGCCAAGAGACCCAGTACTTC
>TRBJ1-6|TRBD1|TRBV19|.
CASAPLAGTGDSPLHF
TGTGCCAGTGCCCCCTTAGCCGGGACAGGGGATTCACCCCTCCACTTT
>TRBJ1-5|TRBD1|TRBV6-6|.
CASSYSSGTGFQPQHF
TGTGCCAGCAGTTACTCCTCAGGGACAGGGTTTCAGCCCCAGCATTTT
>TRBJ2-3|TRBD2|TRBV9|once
CASSVSGGGGDTQYF
TGTGCCAGCAGCGTTAGCGGGGGAGGCGGGGATACGCAGTATTTT
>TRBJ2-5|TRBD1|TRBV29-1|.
CSVVARGNQETQYF
TGCAGCGTTGTAGCCAGGGGGAATCAAGAGACCCAGTACTTC
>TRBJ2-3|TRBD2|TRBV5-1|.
CASSLRAGGTTYTDTQYF
TGCGCCAGCAGCTTGCGAGCGGGGGGTACTACCTACACAGATACGCAGTATTTT
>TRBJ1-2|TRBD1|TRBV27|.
CASRRQGPNYGYTF
TGTGCCAGCAGGCGACAGGGGCCCAACTATGGCTACACCTTC
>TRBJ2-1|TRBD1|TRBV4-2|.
CASSRESTYGTGVHNEQFF
TGTGCCAGCAGCCGAGAAAGTACCTACGGGACAGGGGTACACAATGAGCAGTTCTTC
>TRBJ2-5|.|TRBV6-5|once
CASSYSRTQETQYF
TGTGCCAGCAGTTACTCGAGAACCCAAGAGACCCAGTACTTC
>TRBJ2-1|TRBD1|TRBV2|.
CASSIQGDEQFF
TGTGCCAGCAGTATACAGGGGGATGAGCAGTTCTTC
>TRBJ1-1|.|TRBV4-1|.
CASSRLILEQGRPEAFF
TGCGCCAGCAGCCGCCTCATACTCGAACAGGGTAGGCCTGAAGCTTTCTTT
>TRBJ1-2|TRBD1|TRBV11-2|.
CASRGQLGYGYTF
TGTGCCAGCAGGGGACAGCTCGGATATGGCTACACCTTC
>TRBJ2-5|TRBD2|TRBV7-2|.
CASSTQVGRGNQETQYF
TGTGCCAGCAGCACGCAGGTCGGGAGGGGAAACCAAGAGACCCAGTACTTC
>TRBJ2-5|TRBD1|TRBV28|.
CASTEGAEETQYF
TGTGCCAGCACTGAGGGGGCGGAAGAGACCCAGTACTTC